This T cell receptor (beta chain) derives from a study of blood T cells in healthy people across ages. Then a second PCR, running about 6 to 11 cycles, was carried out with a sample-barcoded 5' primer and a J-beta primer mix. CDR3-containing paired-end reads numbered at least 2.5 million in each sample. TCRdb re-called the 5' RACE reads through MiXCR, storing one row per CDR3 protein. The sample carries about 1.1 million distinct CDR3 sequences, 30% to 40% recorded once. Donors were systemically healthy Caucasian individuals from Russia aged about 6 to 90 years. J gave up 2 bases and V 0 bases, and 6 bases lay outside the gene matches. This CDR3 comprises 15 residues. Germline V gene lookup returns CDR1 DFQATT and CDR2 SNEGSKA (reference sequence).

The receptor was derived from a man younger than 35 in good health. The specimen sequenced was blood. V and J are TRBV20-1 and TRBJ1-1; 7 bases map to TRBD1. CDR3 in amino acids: CSARDTGASNTEAFF. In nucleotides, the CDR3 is TGCAGTGCTAGAGATACAGGGGCCTCAAACACTGAAGCTTTCTTT.